This entry lists 11 T cell receptor beta chains sequenced from one sample in a study of shared clonotypes between healthy human individuals. The method was immunoSEQ multiplex PCR; TCRdb's version includes in-frame clones alone and lacks a portion of them. Among about 2.4 million clones listed, more than 90% were seen once. The material sequenced was naive CD4+ T cells sorted from blood. Regarding subset: CD45RA+ positively selected. The receptor set was obtained from a man aged 18 to 29 in good health.

The CDR3: CASRLAGGNTDTQYF. The CDR3 DNA sequence: TGTGCCAGTAGGCTAGCGGGGGGGAACACAGATACGCAGTATTTT. The chain links TRBV19 to TRBJ2-3; 12 bases agree with TRBD2. This CDR3 contains 15 residues. The germline CDR1 and CDR2 sequences are LNHDA and SQIVND (reference sequence). V was pared by 6 bases and J by 2 bases, with 3 bases of the junction left unmatched.

CDR3 protein: CAWTGTVFGYTF. The CDR3 region has the DNA TGTGCCTGGACGGGGACAGTCTTTGGCTACACCTTC. V usage is TRBV30 and J usage is TRBJ1-2; TRBD1 aligns across 7 bases. CDR3 length: 12 residues. V lost 4 bases, J lost 7 bases, and 6 bases stayed unmatched. CDR1 and CDR2 (germline): GTSNPN, SVGIG (reference sequence).

This rearrangement joins TRBV6-6 to TRBJ1-2; unclear D gene. The germline gives CDR1 MNHNY, CDR2 SVGAGI (reference sequence). The V end was cut by 3 bases, the J end by 2 bases, with 7 bases between. The CDR3 sequence is 13 residues long. This CDR3 reads CASSYDINYGYTF. The CDR3 bases are TGTGCCAGCAGTTATGACATCAACTATGGCTACACCTTC.

The chain employs TRBV10-2 and TRBJ2-3; 8 nucleotides align to TRBD1. The CDR3 has 15 amino acids. The V segment lost 10 bases and the J segment 4 bases; nucleotides outside the gene matches: 13. The germline V gene has CDR1 WSHSY and CDR2 SAAADI. CDR3 coding DNA: TGCGCCACCACTAAGACAGGGGATAGGGCAGATACGCAGTATTTT. It yields the protein CATTKTGDRADTQYF.

The V and J genes are TRBV2 and TRBJ1-5; the D is unclear. CDR1 is SNHLY, CDR2 FYNNEI, per germline. CDR3 length: 12 residues. The germline V and J ends were trimmed by 6 bases and 6 bases, with 9 bases remaining between them. The CDR3 loop reads CASRAMGQPQHF. The CDR3 DNA sequence: TGTGCCAGCAGAGCTATGGGTCAGCCCCAGCATTTT. Drawing the rest from reference TRBV2 and TRBJ1-5, the complete variable domain is EPEVTQTPSHQVTQMGQEVILRCVPISNHLYFYWYRQILGQKVEFLVSFYNNEISEKSEIFDDQFSVERPDGSNFTLKIRSTKLEDSAMYFCASRAMGQPQHFGDGTRLSIL.

The rearrangement links TRBV7-3 to TRBJ2-1; no clear D. The length of the CDR3 is 15 residues. The germline V gene encodes CDR1 SGHTA and CDR2 FQGTGA. The ends were cut back, 5 bases at V and 2 bases at J, with 13 bases in the middle. The CDR3 DNA sequence: TGTGCCAGCAGCCTGGAAAGAGGTACCTACAATGAGCAGTTCTTC. Its protein product is CASSLERGTYNEQFF.

This chain joins TRBV6-6 and TRBJ2-2; TRBD2 agrees at 8 bases. In germline, CDR1 is MNHNY, CDR2 SVGAGI (reference sequence). The CDR3 length is 14 residues. V was clipped by 7 bases and J by 3 bases; unmatched bases: 4. The CDR3 loop is CASNDGRDTGELFF. DNA of the CDR3: TGTGCCAGCAACGACGGGAGGGACACCGGGGAGCTGTTTTTT.

The rearrangement links TRBV5-5 to TRBJ1-2; the D is unclear. Trimming cost V 0 bases and J 6 bases, with 9 bases left between them. Germline CDR1 and CDR2: SGHKS and YYEKEE (reference sequence). This CDR3 contains 13 residues. The CDR3 reads CASSLEAGDGYTF. DNA of the CDR3: TGTGCCAGCAGCTTGGAGGCGGGCGATGGCTACACCTTC.

Notes on this clone: Other DNA sequences in the same sample also yield this CDR3. The rearrangement joins TRBV18 to TRBJ2-7; weak D call: TRBD1 (5 bases). The V and J ends lost 3 bases and 3 bases respectively, with 12 bases between them. The CDR3 is made up of 14 amino acids. The germline CDR1 and CDR2 sequences are KGHSH and LQKENI. CDR3: CASSPDRSNYEQYF. CDR3 coding DNA: TGTGCCAGCTCACCCGACAGAAGCAACTACGAGCAGTACTTC.

The chain links TRBV11-2 to TRBJ2-5, with D unclear. The length of the CDR3 is 11 residues. Germline CDR1 and CDR2: SGHAT and FQNNGV. V was clipped by 1 base and J by 7 bases, with 4 bases between them. The CDR3 region is CASSLVRTQYF. Here the CDR3 DNA reads TGTGCCAGCAGCTTAGTCCGGACCCAGTACTTC.

Only one count was recorded for this clone. This chain uses TRBV11-3 with TRBJ2-7; TRBD1 agrees at 7 bases. Germline loops: CDR1 SGHNT, CDR2 YENEEA. V lost 5 bases to trimming and J lost 0 bases; unmatched junction nucleotides: 7. The CDR3 extends over 15 amino acids. The CDR3 is CASSLDRDHSYEQYF. CDR3 nucleotides: TGTGCCAGCAGCCTCGACAGGGACCACTCCTACGAGCAGTACTTC. Supplemented by reference TRBV11-3 and TRBJ2-7, the full variable domain reads EAGVVQSPRYKIIEKKQPVAFWCNPISGHNTLYWYLQNLGQGPELLIRYENEEAVDDSQLPKDRFSAERLKGVDSTLKIQPAELGDSAVYLCASSLDRDHSYEQYFGPGTRLTVT.